This T cell receptor (beta chain) was found in a study of cytomegalovirus exposure and HLA in healthy donors. General study points: Sequencing depth across donors, presence/absence analyses assumed, was roughly uniform. Likely technical artifact: a cluster of highly shared sequence variants. Later analysis identified a missense DCLRE1C variant that was linked to TCR beta V- and J-gene trimming.

Turning to this clone: The antigen is undetermined.

V was cut by 6 bases and J by 3 bases, with 18 bases left in between. CDR3 length: 15 residues. The V gene's germline CDR1 is SEHNR and CDR2 FQNEAQ (reference sequence). PCR employed 60 Vbeta and 13 Jbeta primers. Only in-frame clones appear in the TCRdb table, and some are missing; sequencing was by immunoSEQ multiplex PCR. The table records some 200,000 clones, approximately 83% of them present only once. V gene TRBV7-9 combines with J gene TRBJ2-7; D remains unclear. Sequenced sample: PBMCs. The TCR sequence derives from a girl between 10 and 17 years old in good health and CMV-seronegative. Written as DNA, the CDR3 is TGTGCCAGCAGTCCTGGAGCGTCTCTCATCTACGAGCAGTACTTC. Amino acid sequence: CASSPGASLIYEQYF.